The sequence of this T cell receptor (beta chain) was determined in a study of multiple sclerosis patients with progressive multifocal leukoencephalopathy. General study findings and limits: Findings may reflect JC virus infection or just general immunocompromise. In most PML patients, TRB repertoires appeared less diverse by entropy.

In germline, CDR1 is PRHDT, CDR2 FYEKMQ (reference sequence). The V gene end was trimmed by 3 bases and the J gene end by 8 bases; junction bases not matched to a gene: 5. CDR3 length: 14 residues. In the case of this clone: What it binds is not known.

TCRdb's table, derived via immunoSEQ multiplex PCR, lists solely in-frame clones and lacks some. The sample contains under 40,000 clones, nearly 95% of which appear only once. Stated time point: before natalizumab initiation. All patients had prior interferon beta, and all PML patients were female. Before the first natalizumab infusion, T0 blood samples were taken. The chain combines TRBV13 with TRBJ2-1; 9 positions match TRBD2. This TCR was recovered from a man in his thirties or forties with multiple sclerosis. The specimen sequenced was PBMCs. CDR3 region: CASSLGSGRYEQFF. The CDR3 DNA is TGTGCCAGCAGCTTGGGTAGCGGGAGATATGAGCAGTTCTTC.